A single sample is the source of the 25 T cell receptor beta chains below, sequenced in a study of blood T cells in healthy people across ages. A second roughly 7 to 12 cycle PCR used barcoded and J-beta primers. TCRdb recomputed calls from the 5' RACE reads with MiXCR, one row per CDR3 protein. The repertoire has hundreds of thousands of distinct CDR3 sequences, about half of them found once; the top ten carry 15% to 20%. The material sequenced was blood. The source of these receptors is a man older than 75 in good health.

The genes are TRBV5-5 and TRBJ2-3, with TRBD2 matching over 8 bases. The CDR3 extends over 16 amino acids. Trimming took 2 bases from V and 4 from J; bases not matched to a gene: 9. Germline V gene sequence: CDR1 SGHKS, CDR2 YYEKEE (reference sequence). DNA of the CDR3: TGTGCCAGCAGCTTCCACCAGCGGGAGTCAGCAGATACGCAGTATTTT. Translated, it gives CASSFHQRESADTQYF.

Here the CDR3 DNA reads TGTGCCAGCAGTCTCGACAGACTAAATGGAAACACCATATATTTT. This translates into CASSLDRLNGNTIYF. The chain employs TRBV28 and TRBJ1-3; D is perhaps TRBD1 (5 bases). The germline gives CDR1 MDHEN, CDR2 SYDVKM. The CDR3 is made up of 15 amino acids. The V and J ends lost 5 bases and 3 bases respectively, with 14 bases between them.

The chain has TRBV20-1 and TRBJ2-5; D call uncertain. The closer fit of TRBJ2-7 to the DNA end suggests the J call may be wrong. CDR3 length: 14 amino acids. Germline values: CDR1 DFQATT, CDR2 SNEGSKA (reference sequence). DNA of the CDR3: TGCAGTGCTAGAGATGGGTCTAGAGCCTACGAGCAGTACTTC. Encoded protein: CSARDGSRAYEQYF.

This chain uses TRBV12-3 or TRBV12-4 with TRBJ2-4; D may be TRBD1 (6 bases). V lost 1 base, J lost 7 bases, and 11 bases lay in between. This CDR3 comprises 14 residues. CDR3 DNA sequence: TGTGCCAGCAGTTTAGGGACAGAGGCCAACATTCAGTACTTC. Its translation: CASSLGTEANIQYF.

V is TRBV29-1 and J is TRBJ2-1; D remains ambiguous. V was clipped by 7 bases and J by 6 bases, with 10 bases between them. The CDR3 has 11 residues. Germline CDR1 and CDR2: SQVTM and ANQGSEA. CDR3 in amino acids: CSAIWINEQFF. The CDR3 DNA reads TGCAGCGCCATATGGATCAATGAGCAGTTCTTC.

Regarding this clonotype: At one boundary the junction diverges from the germline segment, which might be a read error. The chain recombines TRBV11-1 with TRBJ2-5; D gene unclear. The germline gives CDR1 SGHAT, CDR2 FQDESV (reference sequence). The CDR3 length is 12 residues. The CDR3 DNA reads as TGTACCAGTAGCTTCTATGGGGAGACCCAGTACTTC. Translation gives CTSSFYGETQYF.

There are many counts of this clonotype. The V gene is TRBV12-3 or TRBV12-4, the J gene TRBJ2-7, with D maybe TRBD1 (6 bases). The CDR3 loop spans 16 amino acids. Trimming took off 1 base at V and 2 bases at J, with 15 bases between the two ends. CDR3 in amino acids: CASSLGWPGEPYEQYF. CDR3 bases: TGTGCCAGCAGTTTAGGTTGGCCAGGGGAACCCTACGAGCAGTACTTC.

With respect to this clonotype: A much larger clone sits a single nucleotide away, making a read error possible. This chain links TRBV10-3 with TRBJ2-3, with D perhaps assigned TRBD1 or TRBD2 (5 bases each). The CDR3 loop spans 14 amino acids. CDR1 ENHRY and CDR2 SYGVKD come from the germline V gene. CDR3 DNA sequence: TGTGTCACCGGTGCCACGGGACGAGCGGATACGCAGTATTTT. Protein sequence: CVTGATGRADTQYF.

A note on this clonotype: A much larger clone differs by one base, so this may be a read error. V is TRBV7-2 and J is TRBJ2-5; weak D call: TRBD2 (6 bases). V was clipped by 6 bases and J by 7 bases, with 15 bases between them. Germline CDR1 is SGHTA and CDR2 is FQGNSA. This CDR3 has 13 amino acids. CDR3: CASRLAGLGTQYF. The DNA of the CDR3 is TGTGCCAGCAGGCTCGCGGGATTGGGGACCCAGTACTTC. The full variable domain, its missing parts supplied by reference TRBV7-2 and TRBJ2-5, is GAGVSQSPSNKVTEKGKDVELRCDPISGHTALYWYRQSLGQGLEFLIYFQGNSAPDKSGLPSDRFSAERTGGSVSTLTIQRTQQEDSAVYLCASRLAGLGTQYFGPGTRLLVL.

Points on this clonotype: It may be a read error: a sequence one base away is much more abundant. The V gene is TRBV5-1, the J gene TRBJ2-5; D remains unclear. In germline, CDR1 is SGHRS, CDR2 YFSETQ. This CDR3 has 14 amino acids. The V gene lost 4 bases and the J gene lost 5 bases, with 15 bases spanning the gap. For the CDR3, the DNA is TGCGCCAGCAGCGGAATGGACGGCACCGAGACCCAGTACTTC. It specifies CASSGMDGTETQYF. Full variable domain (rest looked up from reference TRBV5-1 and TRBJ2-5): KAGVTQTPRYLIKTRGQQVTLSCSPISGHRSVSWYQQTPGQGLQFLFEYFSETQRNKGNFPGRFSGRQFSNSRSEMNVSTLELGDSALYLCASSGMDGTETQYFGPGTRLLVL.

This clonotype was counted a few times. V is TRBV5-1 and J is TRBJ2-3, with 7 bases that match TRBD2. Germline-derived CDR1 and CDR2 are SGHRS and YFSETQ. With V trimmed by 4 bases and J by 2 bases, 7 bases remained unmatched. The CDR3 has 15 residues. The CDR3 sequence is CASSISGAYTDTQYF. The CDR3 DNA reads TGCGCCAGCAGCATAAGCGGGGCCTACACAGATACGCAGTATTTT.

This chain connects TRBV20-1 to TRBJ2-4; 14 nucleotides match TRBD2. The tail of the sequence fits TRBJ2-7 better, so the J call may be wrong. Germline V gene data show CDR1 as DFQATT and CDR2 as SNEGSKA (reference sequence). This CDR3 comprises 15 residues. The CDR3 is CSARGTSGRSYEQYF. Here the CDR3 DNA reads TGCAGTGCTAGGGGGACTAGCGGGAGAAGCTACGAGCAGTACTTC.

V and J are TRBV28 and TRBJ2-7; D is undetermined. CDR3 size: 15 residues. The V gene's germline CDR1 is MDHEN and CDR2 SYDVKM. Trimming took 4 bases from V and 0 from J, leaving 13 bases between them. In DNA, the CDR3 is TGTGCCAGCAGTTCCCTGACTGATCACTCCTACGAGCAGTACTTC. Protein sequence: CASSSLTDHSYEQYF.

This clonotype appeared a few times. The CDR3 nucleotides read TGCGCCAGCAGCTCAGCCTTAGGAGGGGCAGAGACCCAGTACTTC. Its translation: CASSSALGGAETQYF. V is TRBV5-1 and J is TRBJ2-5, with D possibly TRBD2 on 6 matching bases. This CDR3 region has 15 residues. Germline CDR1 reads SGHRS; CDR2 reads YFSETQ. V lost 3 bases to trimming and J lost 4 bases, with 16 bases between them.

This clonotype was detected a few times. The chain couples TRBV12-3 or TRBV12-4 to TRBJ1-5; a weak D match, TRBD1 (6 bases). The CDR3 sequence is 15 residues long. The V and J ends lost 0 bases and 5 bases respectively, with 11 bases between them. The CDR3, as DNA: TGTGCCAGCAGTTTAGCTGGACAGAGCCATCAGCCCCAGCATTTT. Amino acid sequence: CASSLAGQSHQPQHF.

This clonotype was observed a handful of times. The chain combines TRBV29-1 with TRBJ2-2, with TRBD2 matching 7 bases. In germline, CDR1 is SQVTM, CDR2 ANQGSEA. The CDR3 runs to 14 residues. The trim removed 4 bases at V and 5 bases at J, leaving 7 bases unmatched. CDR3 nucleotides: TGCAGCGTTGGGGGGGGGACCCGGACCGGGGAGCTGTTTTTT. Translating gives CSVGGGTRTGELFF.

The sample holds a few counts of this clonotype. The V gene is TRBV5-4, the J gene TRBJ1-2; D unclear. The CDR3 totals 14 residues. V was clipped by 0 bases and J by 4 bases, with 10 bases between them. Germline V gene sequence: CDR1 SGHNT, CDR2 YYREEE (reference sequence). CDR3 DNA sequence: TGTGCCAGCAGCTTGGGCTCCCCCCTCTATGGCTACACCTTC. It yields the protein CASSLGSPLYGYTF.

This clonotype was seen only a few times. V is TRBV29-1 and J is TRBJ2-5; 10 bases align to TRBD2. The germline CDR1 and CDR2 sequences are SQVTM and ANQGSEA. CDR3 length: 14 residues. V shed 3 bases and J 7 bases; nucleotides not matched to a gene: 8. DNA of the CDR3: TGCAGCGTTGACGCTAGCGGGAGCGGTGGGACCCAGTACTTC. This codes for CSVDASGSGGTQYF.

V is TRBV20-1 and J is TRBJ2-5; 15 bases are a match to TRBD2. The CDR3 has 15 residues. The V gene's germline CDR1 is DFQATT and CDR2 SNEGSKA (reference sequence). Trimming at V came to 2 bases and at J to 5 bases, leaving 3 bases not matched to a gene. CDR3 bases: TGCAGTGCTAGAAGGACTAGCGGGAGGGACGAGACCCAGTACTTC. This translates into CSARRTSGRDETQYF.

The CDR3: CAINGAENYGYTF. As DNA, the CDR3 is TGTGCCATCAATGGGGCAGAGAACTATGGCTACACCTTC. The chain combines TRBV10-3 with TRBJ1-2; D may be TRBD1 (5 bases). Between the trimmed V and J ends, which lost 7 bases and 2 bases, there was a span of 11 bases. CDR1 ENHRY and CDR2 SYGVKD come from the germline V gene. This CDR3 is built from 13 residues.

The rearrangement links TRBV14 to TRBJ2-1; 7 bases align to TRBD1. V gave up 3 bases and J gave up 7 bases; unmatched junction bases: 9. CDR1 SGHDN and CDR2 FVKESK come from the germline V gene. CDR3 length equals 15 residues. The CDR3 region is CASSQGTVSGNEQFF. CDR3 DNA sequence: TGTGCCAGCAGCCAGGGGACAGTCTCGGGGAATGAGCAGTTCTTC. Combining the CDR3 with reference TRBV14 and TRBJ2-1 gives the whole variable domain EAGVTQFPSHSVIEKGQTVTLRCDPISGHDNLYWYRRVMGKEIKFLLHFVKESKQDESGMPNNRFLAERTGGTYSTLKVQPAELEDSGVYFCASSQGTVSGNEQFFGPGTRLTVL.

This clonotype appeared a few times. The chain employs TRBV7-2 and TRBJ2-1; 10 bases agree with TRBD1. V shed 6 bases, J shed 4 bases, and the junction held 3 bases outside the gene matches. Germline-derived CDR1 and CDR2 are SGHTA and FQGNSA. The CDR3 contains 14 residues. CDR3 sequence reads: CASRGQGFYNEQFF. CDR3 nucleotide sequence: TGTGCCAGCAGGGGACAGGGGTTTTACAATGAGCAGTTCTTC.

The gene calls are TRBV11-3 and TRBJ2-1, with 14 bases aligning to TRBD2. The CDR3 is 19 residues long. Germline V gene data show CDR1 as SGHNT and CDR2 as YENEEA. Trimming at V came to 4 bases and at J to 7 bases, leaving 15 bases not matched to a gene. CDR3 in amino acids: CASSSPGTSGRWGWNEQFF. The DNA of the CDR3 is TGTGCCAGCAGCTCGCCCGGGACTAGCGGGAGATGGGGGTGGAATGAGCAGTTCTTC.

The V and J genes are TRBV2 and TRBJ1-2; D might be TRBD1 (6 bases). Germline CDR1 reads SNHLY; CDR2 reads FYNNEI. The germline V and J ends were trimmed by 8 bases and 6 bases, with 22 bases remaining between them. The CDR3 has 15 residues. DNA of the CDR3: TGTGCCAGCGGACTGGGACAAGGGATTCGGGATGGCTACACCTTC. Its translation is CASGLGQGIRDGYTF.

The rearrangement uses TRBV5-1 and TRBJ1-1; D might be TRBD1 (5 bases). Germline lookup yields CDR1 SGHRS and CDR2 YFSETQ. The V end lost 5 bases, the J end lost 1 base, and 12 bases lay between the germline ends. There are 14 residues in the CDR3. For the CDR3, the DNA is TGCGCCAGCAGATCAGGGCCTCCGAACACTGAAGCTTTCTTT. Its protein product is CASRSGPPNTEAFF.